Reported below is one T cell receptor (beta chain). These data come from a study of molecular identifiers for immune sequencing clone quantification. Both previously described methods and listed TCR primers were employed to make bulk TCR libraries. TCRdb itself ran the PCR reads through MiXCR, one entry per CDR3 protein. The sample consists of about half a million distinct CDR3 sequences, under 30% of them appearing once. This CDR3 comprises 11 residues. Germline loops: CDR1 ENHRY, CDR2 SYGVKD. Trimming took 10 bases from V and 1 from J, leaving 8 bases between them. CD8+CD4-CCR7+CD45RA+ sorting gave the naive CD8 T cells.

The clonotype was recovered from a human donor in good health. Some libraries in this study had Jurkat cell RNA spiked in. The specimen was naive CD8+ T cells from blood, with Jurkat cell RNA spiked in. The subset is: FACS-sorted CD8+CD4-CCR7+CD45RA+ naive T cells. V and J are TRBV10-3 and TRBJ2-7; no definite D call. CDR3 in amino acids: CATRRSYEQYF. In DNA form, the CDR3 reads TGTGCCACCCGTCGATCCTACGAGCAGTACTTC.